The next 5 T cell receptor beta chains were all read from a single sample in a study of cytomegalovirus exposure and HLA in healthy donors (dated by TCRdb to between 2016 and 2019). Libraries were built with the immunoSEQ multiplex PCR assay. For the multiplex PCR, a mixture combining 60 forward primers for TCR Vbeta segments and 13 reverse primers for TCR Jbeta segments was used. TCRdb obtained this table from immuneACCESS and retained in-frame rearrangements with V and J assigned. These tables miss some clones; where compared with another copy, unresolved V genes account for less than half of the shortfall, and the remainder is unexplained. The sample table records 100,000 to 150,000 clones; more than 65% of these occur just once. 13% of the sample is taken by the ten largest. The sample was PBMCs. The receptors come from a woman aged 60-75 years in good health and CMV-seropositive.

The chain couples TRBV6-5 to TRBJ2-7, with a tentative D call TRBD1 (6 bases). The V gene lost 6 bases and the J gene lost 3 bases, with 12 bases spanning the gap. The CDR3 runs 13 residues. The germline gives CDR1 MNHEY, CDR2 SVGAGI. The CDR3 DNA reads as TGTGCCAGCAGGAGGGGGTACGACTACGAGCAGTACTTC. Translating it yields CASRRGYDYEQYF.

The chain recombines TRBV7-2 with TRBJ2-2; D is ambiguous. With 0 bases removed from V and 0 bases from J, the gap between germline ends came to 8 bases. The CDR3 is 16 residues long. Germline V gene lookup returns CDR1 SGHTA and CDR2 FQGNSA. CDR3: CASSLAGVSNTGELFF. For the CDR3, the DNA is TGTGCCAGCAGCTTAGCAGGAGTCTCGAACACCGGGGAGCTGTTTTTT.

This clone was detected only a few times. V gene TRBV7-2 combines with J gene TRBJ2-6, with D possibly being TRBD1 (5 bases). V gave up 5 bases and J gave up 1 base, with 21 bases separating them. Germline-derived CDR1 and CDR2 are SGHTA and FQGNSA. The CDR3 is 19 residues long. For the CDR3, the DNA is TGTGCCAGCAGCCCTCCTTCAGGGCTTCAAAGGTCTGGGGCCAACGTCCTGACTTTC. It yields the protein CASSPPSGLQRSGANVLTF.

The chain joins TRBV18 to TRBJ2-1, with 7 bases aligning to TRBD2. Germline CDR1 KGHSH, CDR2 LQKENI. There are 16 residues in the CDR3. The J segment lost 6 bases and the V segment lost 1 base, leaving 9 bases of the junction unmatched. The CDR3, as DNA: TGTGCCAGCTCACCACGGCTAGCGGAGCTTCTCAATGAGCAGTTCTTC. Protein product: CASSPRLAELLNEQFF.

The CDR3 here is CATSRDAQTSGRFTYEQYF. The CDR3, as DNA: TGTGCCACCAGCAGAGATGCCCAGACTAGCGGGAGGTTCACCTACGAGCAGTACTTC. The gene calls are TRBV15 and TRBJ2-7, with TRBD2 identical over 13 bases. Trimming removed 0 bases from V and 2 bases from J; junction bases left unmatched: 10. Germline V gene sequence: CDR1 LNHNV, CDR2 YYDKDF (reference sequence). The CDR3 is 19 amino acids.